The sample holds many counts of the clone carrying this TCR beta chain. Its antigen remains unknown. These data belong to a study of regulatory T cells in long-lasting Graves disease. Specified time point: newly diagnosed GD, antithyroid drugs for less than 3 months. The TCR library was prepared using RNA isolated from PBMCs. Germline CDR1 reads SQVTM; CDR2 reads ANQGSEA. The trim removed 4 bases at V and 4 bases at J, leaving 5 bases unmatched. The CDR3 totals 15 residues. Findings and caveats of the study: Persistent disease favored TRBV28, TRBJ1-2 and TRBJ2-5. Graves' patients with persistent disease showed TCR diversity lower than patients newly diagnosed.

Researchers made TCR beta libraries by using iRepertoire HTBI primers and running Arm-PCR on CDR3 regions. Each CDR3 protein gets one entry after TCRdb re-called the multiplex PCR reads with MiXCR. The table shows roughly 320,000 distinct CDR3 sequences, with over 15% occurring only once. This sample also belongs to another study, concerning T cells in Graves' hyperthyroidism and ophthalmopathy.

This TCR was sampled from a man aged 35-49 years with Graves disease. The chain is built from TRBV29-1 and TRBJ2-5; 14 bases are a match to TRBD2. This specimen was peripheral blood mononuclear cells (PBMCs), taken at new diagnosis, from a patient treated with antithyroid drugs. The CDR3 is CSVVPGTSGGETQYF. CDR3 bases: TGCAGCGTTGTCCCCGGGACTAGCGGGGGAGAGACCCAGTACTTC.